The 21 T cell receptor beta chains below were found in one sample sequenced in a study of cytotoxic CD8 clonotypes in ibrutinib-treated CLL. Assay: immunoSEQ multiplex PCR; the TCRdb copy retains only in-frame clones and omits some. The table lists nearly 100,000 clones, around 80% of them singletons. The source material was PBMCs, sampled after 12 months of ibrutinib treatment. The receptors were gathered from a human donor with chronic lymphocytic leukemia.

CDR3 sequence reads: CASSFRDLEQYF. In DNA form, the CDR3 reads TGTGCCAGCAGCTTTCGGGACCTCGAGCAGTACTTC. This chain links TRBV7-9 with TRBJ2-7; either TRBD1 or TRBD2 may supply D (5 bases each). V was cut by 3 bases and J by 6 bases, with 9 bases left in between. Germline V lookup: CDR1 SEHNR, CDR2 FQNEAQ (reference sequence). CDR3 length equals 12 residues.

V and J are TRBV27 and TRBJ2-3; TRBD1 or TRBD2 may be the D gene (5 bases each). CDR1 and CDR2 (germline): MNHEY, SMNVEV (reference sequence). V shed 6 bases and J shed 2 bases, with 12 bases lying between them. The CDR3 is made up of 14 amino acids. The CDR3 DNA follows: TGTGCCAGCAGGGGACGGCTATACACAGATACGCAGTATTTT. Encoded protein: CASRGRLYTDTQYF.

This sequence joins TRBV11-3 and TRBJ2-7, with TRBD2 identical over 8 bases. CDR3 length: 14 amino acids. From germline, CDR1 is SGHNT and CDR2 YENEEA. Trimming removed 1 base from V and 6 bases from J; junction bases left unmatched: 5. The CDR3 loop reads CASSLVGGALEQYF. The CDR3 nucleotides read TGTGCCAGCAGCTTAGTCGGGGGGGCCCTCGAGCAGTACTTC.

The CDR3 loop is CASGLPGTALNEQFF. For the CDR3, the DNA is TGTGCTAGTGGTTTGCCCGGGACAGCCCTCAATGAGCAGTTCTTC. The rearrangement uses TRBV12-5 and TRBJ2-1; 7 nucleotides align to TRBD1. The CDR3 totals 15 residues. The junction had 7 bases not matched to a gene; V was cut back by 2 bases and J by 6 bases. The germline gives CDR1 LGHNT, CDR2 FRNRAP.

V is TRBV11-3 and J is TRBJ1-1; weak D call: TRBD1 (5 bases). Trimming took off 3 bases at V and 7 bases at J, with 9 bases between the two ends. The CDR3 has 12 residues. Looked up from germline, CDR1 is SGHNT and CDR2 is YENEEA. The CDR3 spells CASSLGPIEAFF. DNA of the CDR3: TGTGCCAGCAGCTTGGGGCCGATTGAAGCTTTCTTT.

Written as DNA, the CDR3 is TGTGCCAGCAGTTATCTGGGAGCCTACGAGCAGTACTTC. Translating it yields CASSYLGAYEQYF. The V and J genes are TRBV6-5 and TRBJ2-7; tentative D call: TRBD2 (5 bases). Trimming stripped 3 bases from V and 2 bases from J, with 8 bases between. This CDR3 spans 13 amino acids. Germline V gene lookup returns CDR1 MNHEY and CDR2 SVGAGI.

This chain uses TRBV10-3 with TRBJ2-7, with a weak D call TRBD2 (7 bases). The CDR3 length is 15 residues. Germline V gene data show CDR1 as ENHRY and CDR2 as SYGVKD. Between the trimmed V and J ends, which lost 0 bases and 6 bases, there was a span of 15 bases. The CDR3 sequence is CAISESSAGAVEQYF. The CDR3 coding sequence is TGTGCCATCAGTGAGTCGAGCGCGGGGGCGGTCGAGCAGTACTTC.

The chain joins TRBV5-1 to TRBJ2-1; D is perhaps TRBD1 or TRBD2 (6 bases each). Trimming shortened V by 4 bases and J by 9 bases, and 11 bases separated the two germline ends. The CDR3 is 12 residues long. CDR1 is SGHRS and CDR2 is YFSETQ in the germline V gene. CDR3 region: CASSPEGGEQFF. Here the CDR3 DNA reads TGCGCCAGCAGCCCGGAGGGGGGTGAGCAGTTCTTC.

This chain connects TRBV7-2 to TRBJ2-3; tentative D call: TRBD1 (7 bases). With 1 base removed from V and 1 base from J, the gap between germline ends came to 15 bases. The CDR3 loop spans 17 amino acids. CDR1 is SGHTA, CDR2 FQGNSA, per germline. CDR3 DNA: TGTGCCAGCAGCTTAGGTGTAGGGGGCGGGGGCACAGATACGCAGTATTTT. Translated: CASSLGVGGGGTDTQYF.

The chain employs TRBV10-1 and TRBJ1-1; D unclear. This CDR3 contains 13 residues. In germline, CDR1 is WNHNN, CDR2 SYGVQD (reference sequence). V lost 3 bases to trimming and J lost 1 base, with 6 bases between them. The CDR3 DNA reads as TGCGCCAGCAGTGAAAAGAGGAACACTGAAGCTTTCTTT. It is translated as CASSEKRNTEAFF.

V is TRBV7-2 and J is TRBJ2-5; the D gene could be TRBD1 or TRBD2 (6 bases each). Trimming stripped 7 bases from V and 7 bases from J, with 10 bases between. The CDR3 runs 11 residues. Per germline, CDR1 SGHTA and CDR2 FQGNSA. CDR3 sequence: CASTQGGTQYF. The CDR3 region has the DNA TGTGCCAGCACACAGGGAGGGACCCAGTACTTC.

CDR3 DNA sequence: TGTGCCAGCAGACCCGGAGATATAGCGACCTACGAGCAGTACTTC. It specifies CASRPGDIATYEQYF. The chain is built from TRBV6-6 and TRBJ2-7; a possible D gene is TRBD2 (5 bases). Germline V lookup: CDR1 MNHNY, CDR2 SVGAGI (reference sequence). The CDR3 is made up of 15 amino acids. The ends were cut back, 6 bases at V and 2 bases at J, with 17 bases in the middle.

This rearrangement joins TRBV5-1 to TRBJ2-5; TRBD2 is a possible D gene (6 bases). This CDR3 region has 16 residues. Between the trimmed V and J ends, which lost 4 bases and 4 bases, there was a span of 20 bases. Germline V CDR1 and CDR2: SGHRS, YFSETQ. In DNA form, the CDR3 reads TGCGCCAGCAGCAACGCGGGGACTTTCAACGGAGAGACCCAGTACTTC. Its protein is CASSNAGTFNGETQYF.

The chain combines TRBV5-1 with TRBJ2-3; no definite D call. Trimming cost V 2 bases and J 2 bases, with 9 bases left between them. Germline lookup yields CDR1 SGHRS and CDR2 YFSETQ. The CDR3 extends over 14 amino acids. CDR3 residues: CASSLQVTTDTQYF. For the CDR3, the DNA is TGCGCCAGCAGCTTACAAGTTACCACAGATACGCAGTATTTT.

The V call is TRBV19, the J call TRBJ1-2; a weak D match, TRBD1 (5 bases). The V gene's germline CDR1 is LNHDA and CDR2 SQIVND (reference sequence). The CDR3 totals 12 residues. The V and J ends lost 6 bases and 1 base respectively, with 6 bases between them. CDR3 DNA: TGTGCCAGTAGGAGGGGTAACTATGGCTACACCTTC. Translating it yields CASRRGNYGYTF.

The rearrangement joins TRBV9 to TRBJ1-3, with no clear D. Trimming took 3 bases from V and 3 from J, leaving 10 bases between them. Per the germline V gene, CDR1 is SGDLS and CDR2 is YYNGEE. The CDR3 length is 14 residues. The DNA for the CDR3 is TGTGCCAGCAGCGCTGGAGGGCTTGGAAACACCATATATTTT. It translates to CASSAGGLGNTIYF.

The chain links TRBV5-6 to TRBJ1-1; 8 positions match TRBD1. Germline CDR1 is SGHDT and CDR2 is YYEEEE. CDR3 length equals 17 residues. Trimming at V came to 4 bases and at J to 5 bases, leaving 16 bases not matched to a gene. CDR3 DNA sequence: TGTGCCAGCAGCCGTCCCCTCGCAGGGGGCAGGTTGACTGAAGCTTTCTTT. This sequence encodes CASSRPLAGGRLTEAFF. Full variable domain (outside the CDR3, taken from reference TRBV5-6 and TRBJ1-1): DAGVTQSPTHLIKTRGQQVTLRCSPKSGHDTVSWYQQALGQGPQFIFQYYEEEERQRGNFPDRFSGHQFPNYSSELNVNALLLGDSALYLCASSRPLAGGRLTEAFFGQGTRLTVV.

This clone was seen more than once but under ten times. The chain recombines TRBV6-6 with TRBJ1-2, with 7 bases aligning to TRBD1. This CDR3 spans 12 amino acids. V gave up 8 bases and J gave up 2 bases; unmatched junction bases: 2. CDR1 is MNHNY and CDR2 is SVGAGI in the germline V gene (reference sequence). The CDR3 sequence is CASATGNYGYTF. DNA of the CDR3: TGTGCCAGCGCGACAGGGAACTATGGCTACACCTTC.

The rearrangement joins TRBV6-1 to TRBJ2-7, with a possible D match to TRBD2 (7 bases). Germline CDR1 is MNHNS and CDR2 is SASEGT. The length of the CDR3 is 14 residues. Trimming pared 11 bases from V and 0 bases from J, leaving 17 bases between. CDR3 loop: CAGRGDTYSYEQYF. The DNA for the CDR3 is TGTGCCGGACGGGGGGACACTTACTCCTACGAGCAGTACTTC.

This chain joins TRBV19 and TRBJ1-3, with D possibly being TRBD1 (6 bases). Trimming removed 5 bases at V and 3 bases at J, with 14 bases between. This CDR3 has 15 residues. Germline CDR1 and CDR2: LNHDA and SQIVND (reference sequence). CDR3 in amino acids: CASSPRSRGGNTIYF. In DNA, the CDR3 is TGTGCCAGTAGTCCCCGGAGCAGGGGTGGAAACACCATATATTTT.

The chain has TRBV5-6 and TRBJ2-6; 7 bases line up with TRBD1. J lost 0 bases, V lost 0 bases, and 3 bases had no gene match. Germline CDR1 SGHDT, CDR2 YYEEEE. The CDR3 covers 17 residues. The CDR3 DNA sequence: TGTGCCAGCAGCTTGGAAGGGGGCCGCTCTGGGGCCAACGTCCTGACTTTC. Its protein is CASSLEGGRSGANVLTF.